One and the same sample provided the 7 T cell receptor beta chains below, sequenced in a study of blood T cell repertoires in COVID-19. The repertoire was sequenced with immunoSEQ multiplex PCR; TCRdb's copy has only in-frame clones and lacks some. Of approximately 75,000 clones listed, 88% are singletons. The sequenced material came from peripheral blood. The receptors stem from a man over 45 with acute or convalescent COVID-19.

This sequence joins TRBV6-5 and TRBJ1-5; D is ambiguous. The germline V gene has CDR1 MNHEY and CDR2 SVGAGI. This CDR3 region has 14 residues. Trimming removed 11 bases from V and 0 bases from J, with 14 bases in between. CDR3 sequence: CAGSNGNSNQPQHF. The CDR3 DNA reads TGTGCCGGGAGCAACGGAAATAGCAATCAGCCCCAGCATTTT.

CDR3 bases: TGTGCCATCAGTGAGCAGGGGTCAGGAAACACCATATATTTT. It translates to CAISEQGSGNTIYF. The chain is built from TRBV10-3 and TRBJ1-3; D perhaps matches TRBD1 (6 bases). The germline V and J ends were trimmed by 2 bases and 4 bases, with 9 bases remaining between them. This CDR3 comprises 14 residues. The germline CDR1 and CDR2 sequences are ENHRY and SYGVKD.

CDR3 coding DNA: TGTGCCAGCAGCCCCCGGGGGGGGGCGAGGATAAGTAATTCACCCCTCCACTTT. Translating gives CASSPRGGARISNSPLHF. The rearrangement joins TRBV3-1 (or the pseudogene TRBV3-2) to TRBJ1-6, with TRBD1 as a possible D gene (6 bases). The ends were cut back, 4 bases at V and 6 bases at J, with 22 bases in the middle. CDR1 and CDR2 from the germline V gene are LGHDT and YNNKEL (reference sequence). This CDR3 spans 18 amino acids.

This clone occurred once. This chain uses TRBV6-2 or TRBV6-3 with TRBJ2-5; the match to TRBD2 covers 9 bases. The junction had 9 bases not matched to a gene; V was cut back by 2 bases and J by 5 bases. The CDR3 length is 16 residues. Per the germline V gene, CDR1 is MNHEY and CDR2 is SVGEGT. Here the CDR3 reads CASSYRGGGGFETQYF. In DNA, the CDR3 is TGTGCCAGCAGTTACCGCGGCGGGGGGGGCTTTGAGACCCAGTACTTC.

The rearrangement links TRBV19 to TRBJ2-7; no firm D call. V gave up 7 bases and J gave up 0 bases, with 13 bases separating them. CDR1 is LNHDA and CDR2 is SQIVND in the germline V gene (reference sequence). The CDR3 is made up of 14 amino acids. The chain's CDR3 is CASTEARNSYEQYF. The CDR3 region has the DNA TGTGCCAGTACCGAGGCGCGGAACTCCTACGAGCAGTACTTC.

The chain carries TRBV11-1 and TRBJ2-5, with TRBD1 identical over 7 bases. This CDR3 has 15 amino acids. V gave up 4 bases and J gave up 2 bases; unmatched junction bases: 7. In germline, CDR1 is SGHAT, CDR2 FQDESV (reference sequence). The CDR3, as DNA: TGTGCCAGCAGCTCTACCGGGACAGTGCAAGAGACCCAGTACTTC. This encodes CASSSTGTVQETQYF. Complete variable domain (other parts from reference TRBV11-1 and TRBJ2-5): EAEVAQSPRYKITEKSQAVAFWCDPISGHATLYWYRQILGQGPELLVQFQDESVVDDSQLPKDRFSAERLKGVDSTLKIQPAELGDSAMYLCASSSTGTVQETQYFGPGTRLLVL.

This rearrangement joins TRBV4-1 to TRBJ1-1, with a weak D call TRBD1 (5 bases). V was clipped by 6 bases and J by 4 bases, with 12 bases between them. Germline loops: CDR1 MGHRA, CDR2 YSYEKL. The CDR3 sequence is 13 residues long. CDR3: CASRWQGGTEAFF. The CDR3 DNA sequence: TGCGCCAGCAGGTGGCAGGGAGGCACTGAAGCTTTCTTT.